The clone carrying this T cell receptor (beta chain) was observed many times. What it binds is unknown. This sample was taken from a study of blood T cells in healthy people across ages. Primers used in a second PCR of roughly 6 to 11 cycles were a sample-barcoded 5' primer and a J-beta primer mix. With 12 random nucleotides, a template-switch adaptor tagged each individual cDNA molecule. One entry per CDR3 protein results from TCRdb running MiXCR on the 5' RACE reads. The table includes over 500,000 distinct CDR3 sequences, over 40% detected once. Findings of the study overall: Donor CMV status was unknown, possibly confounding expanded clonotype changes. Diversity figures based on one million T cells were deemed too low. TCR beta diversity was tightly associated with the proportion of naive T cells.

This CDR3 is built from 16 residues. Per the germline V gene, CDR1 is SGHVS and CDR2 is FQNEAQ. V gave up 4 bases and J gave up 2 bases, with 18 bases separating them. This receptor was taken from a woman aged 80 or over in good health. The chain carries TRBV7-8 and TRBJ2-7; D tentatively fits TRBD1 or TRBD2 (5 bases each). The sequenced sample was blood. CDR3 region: CASSSNLGRSTYEQYF. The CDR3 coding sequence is TGTGCCAGCAGCTCCAACCTGGGACGAAGTACCTACGAGCAGTACTTC.